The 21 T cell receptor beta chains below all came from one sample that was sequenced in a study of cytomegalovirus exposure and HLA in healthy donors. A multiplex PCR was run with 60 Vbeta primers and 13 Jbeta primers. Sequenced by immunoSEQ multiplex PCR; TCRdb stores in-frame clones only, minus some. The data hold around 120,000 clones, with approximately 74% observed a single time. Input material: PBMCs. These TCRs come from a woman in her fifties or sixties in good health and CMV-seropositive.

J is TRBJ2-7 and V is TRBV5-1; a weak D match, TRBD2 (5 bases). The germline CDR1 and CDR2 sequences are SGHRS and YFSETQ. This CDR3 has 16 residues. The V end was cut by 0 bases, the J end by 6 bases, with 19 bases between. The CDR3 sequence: CASSLAGRDVVSEQYF. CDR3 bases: TGCGCCAGCAGCTTGGCCGGTCGGGATGTGGTAAGCGAGCAGTACTTC.

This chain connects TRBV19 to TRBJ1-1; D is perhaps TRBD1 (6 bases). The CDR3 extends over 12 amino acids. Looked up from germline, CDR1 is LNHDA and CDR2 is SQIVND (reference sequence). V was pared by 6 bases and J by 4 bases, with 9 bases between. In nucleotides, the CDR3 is TGTGCCAGTAGGCTACAGGGCACTGAAGCTTTCTTT. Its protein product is CASRLQGTEAFF. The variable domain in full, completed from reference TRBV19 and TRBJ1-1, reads DGGITQSPKYLFRKEGQNVTLSCEQNLNHDAMYWYRQDPGQGLRLIYYSQIVNDFQKGDIAEGYSVSREKKESFPLTVTSAQKNPTAFYLCASRLQGTEAFFGQGTRLTVV.

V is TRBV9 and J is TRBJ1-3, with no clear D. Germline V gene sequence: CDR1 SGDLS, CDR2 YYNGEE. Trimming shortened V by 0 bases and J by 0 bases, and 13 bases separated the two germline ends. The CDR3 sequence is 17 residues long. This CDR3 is CASSVVPGTSSGNTIYF. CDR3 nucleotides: TGTGCCAGCAGCGTAGTGCCAGGTACGAGCTCTGGAAACACCATATATTTT.

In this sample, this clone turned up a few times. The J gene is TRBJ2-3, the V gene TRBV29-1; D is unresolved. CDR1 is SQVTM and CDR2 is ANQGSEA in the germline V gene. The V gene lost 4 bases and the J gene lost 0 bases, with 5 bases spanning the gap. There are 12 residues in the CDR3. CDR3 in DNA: TGCAGCGTTGTGGCCAGCACAGATACGCAGTATTTT. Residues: CSVVASTDTQYF.

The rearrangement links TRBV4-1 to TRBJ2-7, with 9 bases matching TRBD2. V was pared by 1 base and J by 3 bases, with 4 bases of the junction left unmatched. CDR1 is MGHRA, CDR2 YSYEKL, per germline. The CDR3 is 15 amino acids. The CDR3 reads CASSQVASGVYEQYF. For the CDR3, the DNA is TGCGCCAGCAGCCAAGTGGCTAGCGGGGTCTACGAGCAGTACTTC.

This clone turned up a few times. CDR3: CASSQRQGQETQYF. The CDR3 DNA is TGCGCCAGCAGCCAGCGACAGGGGCAAGAGACCCAGTACTTC. The chain links TRBV4-1 to TRBJ2-5; TRBD1 matches 8 bases. CDR1 is MGHRA and CDR2 is YSYEKL in the germline V gene. V lost 3 bases to trimming and J lost 2 bases; unmatched junction nucleotides: 2. CDR3 size: 14 residues.

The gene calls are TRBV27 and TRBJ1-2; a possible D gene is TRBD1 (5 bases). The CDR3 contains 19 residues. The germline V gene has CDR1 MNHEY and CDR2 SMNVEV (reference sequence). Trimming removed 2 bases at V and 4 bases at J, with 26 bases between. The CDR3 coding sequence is TGTGCCAGCAGTTTAAGGGGTTACAGCGGGAGTGCGGGGAGCTATGGCTACACCTTC. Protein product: CASSLRGYSGSAGSYGYTF.

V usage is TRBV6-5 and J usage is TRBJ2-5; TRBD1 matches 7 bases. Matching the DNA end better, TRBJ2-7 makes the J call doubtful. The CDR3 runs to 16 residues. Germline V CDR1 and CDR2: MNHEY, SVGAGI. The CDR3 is CASSSVHRGSSYEQYF. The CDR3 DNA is TGTGCCAGCAGTTCCGTCCACAGGGGAAGCTCCTACGAGCAGTACTTC.

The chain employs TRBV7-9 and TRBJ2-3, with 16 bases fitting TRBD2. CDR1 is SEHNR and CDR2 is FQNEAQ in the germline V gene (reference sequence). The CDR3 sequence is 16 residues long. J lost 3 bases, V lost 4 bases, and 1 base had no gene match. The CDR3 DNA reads TGTGCCAGCAGCTCGGGACTAGCGGGAGGGACAGATACGCAGTATTTT. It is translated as CASSSGLAGGTDTQYF.

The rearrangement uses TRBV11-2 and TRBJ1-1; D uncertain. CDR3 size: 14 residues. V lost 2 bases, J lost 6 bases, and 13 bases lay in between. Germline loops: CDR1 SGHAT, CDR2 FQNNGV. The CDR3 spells CASSLHINRAEAFF. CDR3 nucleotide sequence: TGTGCCAGCAGCTTACACATCAACCGGGCTGAAGCTTTCTTT. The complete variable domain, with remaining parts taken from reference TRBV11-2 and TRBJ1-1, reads EAGVAQSPRYKIIEKRQSVAFWCNPISGHATLYWYQQILGQGPKLLIQFQNNGVVDDSQLPKDRFSAERLKGVDSTLKIQPAKLEDSAVYLCASSLHINRAEAFFGQGTRLTVV.

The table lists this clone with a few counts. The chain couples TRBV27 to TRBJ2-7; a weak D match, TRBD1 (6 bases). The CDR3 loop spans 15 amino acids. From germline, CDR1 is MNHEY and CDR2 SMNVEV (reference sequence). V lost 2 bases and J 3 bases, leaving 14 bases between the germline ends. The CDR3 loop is CASSLRAGVNYEQYF. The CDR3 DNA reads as TGTGCCAGCAGTTTAAGGGCAGGGGTAAACTACGAGCAGTACTTC.

CDR3 in amino acids: CASSVDDSGGYTF. The CDR3 DNA reads TGTGCCAGCAGCGTAGATGATTCGGGGGGCTACACCTTC. The rearrangement joins TRBV9 to TRBJ1-2; no firm D call. This CDR3 has 13 amino acids. Germline V gives CDR1 SGDLS, CDR2 YYNGEE. The V and J ends lost 0 bases and 8 bases respectively, with 11 bases between them.

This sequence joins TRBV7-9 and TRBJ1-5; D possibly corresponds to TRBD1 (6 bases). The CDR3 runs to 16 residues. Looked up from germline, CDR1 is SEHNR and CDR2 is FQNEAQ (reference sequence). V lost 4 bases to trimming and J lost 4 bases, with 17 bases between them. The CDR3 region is CASSYETGTPNQPQHF. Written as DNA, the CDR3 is TGTGCCAGCAGCTATGAAACAGGGACCCCAAATCAGCCCCAGCATTTT.

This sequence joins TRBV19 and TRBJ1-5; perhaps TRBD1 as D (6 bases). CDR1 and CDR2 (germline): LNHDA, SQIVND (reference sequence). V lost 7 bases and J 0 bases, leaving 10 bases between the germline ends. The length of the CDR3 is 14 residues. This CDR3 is CASTRTDSNQPQHF. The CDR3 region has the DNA TGTGCCAGTACCAGGACAGATAGCAATCAGCCCCAGCATTTT.

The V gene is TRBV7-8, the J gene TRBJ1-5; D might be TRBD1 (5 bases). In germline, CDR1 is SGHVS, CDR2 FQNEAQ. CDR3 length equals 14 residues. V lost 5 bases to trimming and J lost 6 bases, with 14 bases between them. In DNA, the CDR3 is TGTGCCAGCAGCATTATGCAGGGTGCTCAGCCCCAGCATTTT. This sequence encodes CASSIMQGAQPQHF.

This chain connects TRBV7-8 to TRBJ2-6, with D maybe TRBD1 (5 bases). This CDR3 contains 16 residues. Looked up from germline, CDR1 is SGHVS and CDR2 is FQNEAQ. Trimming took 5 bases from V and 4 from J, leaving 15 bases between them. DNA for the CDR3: TGTGCCAGCAGCAAAGGGGCGGCCCCCGGGGCCAACGTCCTGACTTTC. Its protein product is CASSKGAAPGANVLTF.

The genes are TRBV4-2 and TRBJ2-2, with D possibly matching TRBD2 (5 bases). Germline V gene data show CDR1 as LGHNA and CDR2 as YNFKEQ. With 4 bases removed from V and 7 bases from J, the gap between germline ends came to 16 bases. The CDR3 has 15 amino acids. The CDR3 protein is CASSPSTGIIGELFF. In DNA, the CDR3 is TGTGCCAGCAGCCCCTCGACGGGAATCATCGGGGAGCTGTTTTTT.

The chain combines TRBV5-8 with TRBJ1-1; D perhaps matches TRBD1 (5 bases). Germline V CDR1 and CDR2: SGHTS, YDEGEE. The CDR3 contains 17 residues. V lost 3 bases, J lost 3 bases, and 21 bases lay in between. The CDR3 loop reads CASSWLSDNFWDTEAFF. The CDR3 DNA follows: TGTGCCAGCAGCTGGCTGTCGGACAACTTTTGGGACACTGAAGCTTTCTTT. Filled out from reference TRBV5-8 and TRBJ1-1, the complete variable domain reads EAGVTQSPTHLIKTRGQQATLRCSPISGHTSVYWYQQALGLGLQFLLWYDEGEERNRGNFPPRFSGRQFPNYSSELNVNALELEDSALYLCASSWLSDNFWDTEAFFGQGTRLTVV.

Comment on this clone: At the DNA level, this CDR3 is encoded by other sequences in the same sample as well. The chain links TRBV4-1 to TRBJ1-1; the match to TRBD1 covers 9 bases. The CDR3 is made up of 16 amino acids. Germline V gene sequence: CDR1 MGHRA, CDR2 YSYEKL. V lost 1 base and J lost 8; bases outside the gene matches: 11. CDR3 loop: CASSQAPGQGWTEAFF. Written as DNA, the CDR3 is TGCGCCAGCAGCCAAGCTCCGGGACAGGGTTGGACCGAAGCTTTCTTT.

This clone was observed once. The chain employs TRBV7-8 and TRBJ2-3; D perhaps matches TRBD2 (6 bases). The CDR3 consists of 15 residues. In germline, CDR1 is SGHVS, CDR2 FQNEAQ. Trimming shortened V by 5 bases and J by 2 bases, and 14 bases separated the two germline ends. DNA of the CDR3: TGTGCCAGCAGCCTAGAGGGACTTCACACAGATACGCAGTATTTT. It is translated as CASSLEGLHTDTQYF.

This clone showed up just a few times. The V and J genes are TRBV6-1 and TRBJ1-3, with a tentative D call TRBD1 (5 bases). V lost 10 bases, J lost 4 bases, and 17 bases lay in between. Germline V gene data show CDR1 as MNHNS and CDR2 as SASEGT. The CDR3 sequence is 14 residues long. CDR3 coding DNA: TGTGCCACCACCTGGGGGGATAGCGGAAACACCATATATTTT. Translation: CATTWGDSGNTIYF.